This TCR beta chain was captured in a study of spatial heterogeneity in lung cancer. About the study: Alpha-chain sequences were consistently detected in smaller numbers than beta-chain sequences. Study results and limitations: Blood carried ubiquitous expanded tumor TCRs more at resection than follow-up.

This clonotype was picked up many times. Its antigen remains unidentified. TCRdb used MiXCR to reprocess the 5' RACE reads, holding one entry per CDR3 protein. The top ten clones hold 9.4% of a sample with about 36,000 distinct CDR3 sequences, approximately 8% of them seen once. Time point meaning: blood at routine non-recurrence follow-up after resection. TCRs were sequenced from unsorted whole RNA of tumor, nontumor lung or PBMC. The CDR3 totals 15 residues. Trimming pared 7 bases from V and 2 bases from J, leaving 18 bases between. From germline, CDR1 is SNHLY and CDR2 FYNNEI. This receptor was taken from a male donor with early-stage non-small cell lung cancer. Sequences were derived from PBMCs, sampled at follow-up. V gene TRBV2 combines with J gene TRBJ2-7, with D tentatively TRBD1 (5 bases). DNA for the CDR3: TGTGCCAGCATTGTTGGGGCAGGGAATCCCTACGAGCAGTACTTC. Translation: CASIVGAGNPYEQYF.